The present TCR beta chain was sequenced within a study of blood T cell repertoires in COVID-19. Study-wide context: Sources were T cells, B-cell-depleted T cells, or PBMCs; the material itself was cDNA or gDNA.

The repertoire was sequenced with immunoSEQ multiplex PCR; TCRdb's copy has only in-frame clones and lacks some. The table lists roughly 200,000 clones, 88% of them singletons. Per the germline V gene, CDR1 is SGHKS and CDR2 is YYEKEE (reference sequence). This CDR3 region has 16 residues. V was pared by 4 bases and J by 5 bases, with 7 bases of the junction left unmatched. The receptor was isolated from a man aged 18 to 29 with active or convalescent COVID-19. The rearrangement joins TRBV5-5 to TRBJ2-2, with 11 bases that match TRBD2. The specimen sequenced was peripheral blood. This CDR3 is CASSPPLAGDTGELFF. In DNA form, the CDR3 reads TGTGCCAGCAGCCCCCCACTAGCGGGAGATACCGGGGAGCTGTTTTTT.